The present TCR beta chain was sequenced within a study of blood T cell repertoires in COVID-19. The CDR3 loop spans 12 amino acids. CDR1 and CDR2 (germline): LNHDA, SQIVND (reference sequence). J lost 6 bases, V lost 7 bases, and 3 bases had no gene match. In the source study's methods: Estimates of nucleated cell counts were drawn from the amplification of reference gene primers. TCRdb's copy holds only in-frame clones and misses some; the assay was immunoSEQ multiplex PCR. D and trimming were read from the DNA, whereas the V and J calls and clone size are those reported in that table. The table includes a few hundred thousand clones, 85% detected once.

The specimen was PBMCs or T cells enriched from blood (not recorded which). The chain couples TRBV19 to TRBJ1-2; 9 bases are a match to TRBD1. This TCR came from a woman in her forties or fifties who had been exposed to COVID-19. The CDR3 DNA reads TGTGCCAGTATTGGACAGGGGAATGGCTACACCTTC. Amino acid sequence: CASIGQGNGYTF. Complete variable domain (other parts from reference TRBV19 and TRBJ1-2): DGGITQSPKYLFRKEGQNVTLSCEQNLNHDAMYWYRQDPGQGLRLIYYSQIVNDFQKGDIAEGYSVSREKKESFPLTVTSAQKNPTAFYLCASIGQGNGYTFGSGTRLTVV.